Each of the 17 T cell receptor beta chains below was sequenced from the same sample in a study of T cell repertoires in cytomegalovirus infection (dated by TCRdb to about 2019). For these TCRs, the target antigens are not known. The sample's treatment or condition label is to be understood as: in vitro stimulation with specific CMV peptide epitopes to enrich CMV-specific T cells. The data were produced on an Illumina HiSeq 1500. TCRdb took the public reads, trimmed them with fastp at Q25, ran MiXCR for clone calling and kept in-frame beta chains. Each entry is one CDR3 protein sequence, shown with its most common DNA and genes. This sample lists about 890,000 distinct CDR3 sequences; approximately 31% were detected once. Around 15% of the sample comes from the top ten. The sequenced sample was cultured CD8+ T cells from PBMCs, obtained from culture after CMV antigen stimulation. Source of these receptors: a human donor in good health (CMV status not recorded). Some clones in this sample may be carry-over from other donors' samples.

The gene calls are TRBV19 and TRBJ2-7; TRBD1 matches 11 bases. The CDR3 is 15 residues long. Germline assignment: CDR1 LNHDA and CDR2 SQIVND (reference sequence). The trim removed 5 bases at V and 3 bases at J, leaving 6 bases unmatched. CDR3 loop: CASSVRDRGIYEQYF. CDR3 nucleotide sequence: TGTGCCAGTAGTGTAAGGGACAGGGGGATCTACGAGCAGTACTTC.

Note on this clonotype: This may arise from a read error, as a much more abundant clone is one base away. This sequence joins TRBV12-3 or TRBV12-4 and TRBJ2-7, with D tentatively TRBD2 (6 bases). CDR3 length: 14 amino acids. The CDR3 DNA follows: TGTGTCAGCACCTACGGGGGTGCTCCCTACGAGCAGTACTTC. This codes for CVSTYGGAPYEQYF.

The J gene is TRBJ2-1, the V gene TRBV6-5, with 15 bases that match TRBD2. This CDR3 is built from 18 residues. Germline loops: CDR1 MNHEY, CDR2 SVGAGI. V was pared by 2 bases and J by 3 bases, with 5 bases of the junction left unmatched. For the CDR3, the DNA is TGTGCCAGCAGTTACGGACTAGCGGGGGGGCCCCTCTACAATGAGCAGTTCTTC. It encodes CASSYGLAGGPLYNEQFF.

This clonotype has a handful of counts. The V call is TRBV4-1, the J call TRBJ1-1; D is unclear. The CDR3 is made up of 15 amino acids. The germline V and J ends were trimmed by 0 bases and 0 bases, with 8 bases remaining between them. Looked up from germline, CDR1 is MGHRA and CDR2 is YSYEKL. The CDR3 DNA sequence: TGCGCCAGCAGCCAAGAGTCCACAGTGAACACTGAAGCTTTCTTT. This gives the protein CASSQESTVNTEAFF.

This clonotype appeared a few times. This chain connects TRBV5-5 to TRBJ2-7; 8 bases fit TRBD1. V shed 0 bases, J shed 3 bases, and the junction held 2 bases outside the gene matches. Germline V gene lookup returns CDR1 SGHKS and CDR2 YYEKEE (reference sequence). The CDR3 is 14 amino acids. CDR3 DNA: TGTGCCAGCAGCTTGGGGACAGGGTTCTACGAGCAGTACTTC. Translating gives CASSLGTGFYEQYF.

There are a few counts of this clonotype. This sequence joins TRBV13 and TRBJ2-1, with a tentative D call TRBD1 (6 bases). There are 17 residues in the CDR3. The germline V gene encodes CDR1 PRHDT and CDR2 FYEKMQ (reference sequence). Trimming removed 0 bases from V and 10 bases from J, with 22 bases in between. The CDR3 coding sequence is TGTGCCAGCAGCTTAGGCCTACGAGTGTCAGGGGTAGGCGAGCAGTTCTTC. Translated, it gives CASSLGLRVSGVGEQFF.

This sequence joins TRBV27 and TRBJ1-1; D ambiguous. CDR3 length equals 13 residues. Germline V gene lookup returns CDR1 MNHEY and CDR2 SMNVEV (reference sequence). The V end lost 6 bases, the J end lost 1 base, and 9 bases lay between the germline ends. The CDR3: CASSLQKNTEAFF. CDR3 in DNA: TGTGCCAGCAGCCTACAGAAGAACACTGAAGCTTTCTTT.

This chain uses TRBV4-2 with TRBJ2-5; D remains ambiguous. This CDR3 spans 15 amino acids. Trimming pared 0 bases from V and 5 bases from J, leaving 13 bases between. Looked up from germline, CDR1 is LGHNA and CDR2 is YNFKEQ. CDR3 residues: CASSQDLTVEETQYF. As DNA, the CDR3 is TGTGCCAGCAGCCAAGACTTAACGGTGGAGGAGACCCAGTACTTC.

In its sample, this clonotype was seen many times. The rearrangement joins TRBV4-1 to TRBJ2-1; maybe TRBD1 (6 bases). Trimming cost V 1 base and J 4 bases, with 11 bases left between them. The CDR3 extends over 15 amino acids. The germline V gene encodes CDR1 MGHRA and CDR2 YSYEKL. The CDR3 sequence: CASSQGLGAYNEQFF. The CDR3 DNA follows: TGCGCCAGCAGCCAAGGTTTGGGGGCGTACAATGAGCAGTTCTTC.

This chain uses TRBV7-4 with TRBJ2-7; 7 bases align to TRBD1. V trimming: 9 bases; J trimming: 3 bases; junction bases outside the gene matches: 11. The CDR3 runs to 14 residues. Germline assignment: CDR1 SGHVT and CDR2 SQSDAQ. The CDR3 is CASTRQGPFYEQYF. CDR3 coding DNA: TGTGCCAGTACCCGACAGGGACCTTTCTACGAGCAGTACTTC.

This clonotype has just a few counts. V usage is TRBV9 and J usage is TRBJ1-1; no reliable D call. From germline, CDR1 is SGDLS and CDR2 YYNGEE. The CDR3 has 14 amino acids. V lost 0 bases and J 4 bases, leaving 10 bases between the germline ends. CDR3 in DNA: TGTGCCAGCAGCGTAGCCGGCGGCGGCACTGAAGCTTTCTTT. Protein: CASSVAGGGTEAFF.

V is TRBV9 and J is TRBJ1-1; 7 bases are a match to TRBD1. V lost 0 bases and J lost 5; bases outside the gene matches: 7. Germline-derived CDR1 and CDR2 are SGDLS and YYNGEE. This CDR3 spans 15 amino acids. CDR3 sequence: CASSVAGPGGTEAFF. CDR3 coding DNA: TGTGCCAGCAGCGTAGCCGGGCCAGGGGGTACTGAAGCTTTCTTT.

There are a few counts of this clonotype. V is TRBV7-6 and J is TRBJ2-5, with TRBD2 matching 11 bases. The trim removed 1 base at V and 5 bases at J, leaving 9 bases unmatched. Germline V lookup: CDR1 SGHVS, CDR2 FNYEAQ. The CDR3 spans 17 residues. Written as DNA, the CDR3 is TGTGCCAGCAGCTTAGTCGCTAGACTAGCGGGGAAGGAGACCCAGTACTTC. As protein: CASSLVARLAGKETQYF.

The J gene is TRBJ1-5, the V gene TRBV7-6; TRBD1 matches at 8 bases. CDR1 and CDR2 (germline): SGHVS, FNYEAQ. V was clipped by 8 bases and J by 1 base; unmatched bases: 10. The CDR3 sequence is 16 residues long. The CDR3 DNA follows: TGTGCCAGCGGACAGGGAGTCGGACGGAGCAATCAGCCCCAGCATTTT. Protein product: CASGQGVGRSNQPQHF. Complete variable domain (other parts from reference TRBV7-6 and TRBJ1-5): GAGVSQSPRYKVTKRGQDVALRCDPISGHVSLYWYRQALGQGPEFLTYFNYEAQQDKSGLPNDRFSAERPEGSISTLTIQRTEQRDSAMYRCASGQGVGRSNQPQHFGDGTRLSIL.

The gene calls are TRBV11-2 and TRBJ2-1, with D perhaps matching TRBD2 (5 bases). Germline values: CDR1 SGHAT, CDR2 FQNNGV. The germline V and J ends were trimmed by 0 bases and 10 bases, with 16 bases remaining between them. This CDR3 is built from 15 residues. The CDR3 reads CASSLELAGLGEQFF. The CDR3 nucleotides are TGTGCCAGCAGCTTAGAGCTAGCCGGGCTGGGCGAGCAGTTCTTC.

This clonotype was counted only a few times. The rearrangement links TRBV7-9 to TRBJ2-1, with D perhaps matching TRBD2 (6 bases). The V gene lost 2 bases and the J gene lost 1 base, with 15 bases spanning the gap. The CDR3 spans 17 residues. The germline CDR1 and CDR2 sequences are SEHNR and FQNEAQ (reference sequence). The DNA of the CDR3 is TGTGCCAGCAGCTTATTGAATAATGCGGGGTCCTACAATGAGCAGTTCTTC. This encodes CASSLLNNAGSYNEQFF.

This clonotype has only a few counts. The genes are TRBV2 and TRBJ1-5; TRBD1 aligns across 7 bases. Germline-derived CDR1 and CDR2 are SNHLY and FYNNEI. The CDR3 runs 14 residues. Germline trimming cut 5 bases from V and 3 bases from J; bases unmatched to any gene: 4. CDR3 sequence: CASSYDRVNQPQHF. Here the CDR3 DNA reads TGTGCCAGCAGTTACGACAGGGTCAATCAGCCCCAGCATTTT.